Each of the 13 T cell receptor beta chains below was sequenced from the same sample in a study of cytomegalovirus exposure and HLA in healthy donors. PCR amplification relied on 60 Vbeta primers (plus 13 Jbeta primers). The table came from immunoSEQ multiplex PCR; TCRdb's copy has only in-frame clones and leaves some out. The sample shows 100,000 or so clones, roughly four fifths of them seen only once. The sample consisted of PBMCs. These receptors originate from a male donor in good health and CMV-seropositive.

The CDR3 loop is CASSFSHSTYNEQFF. The CDR3, as DNA: TGTGCCAGCAGCTTCTCACACAGTACCTACAATGAGCAGTTCTTC. This rearrangement joins TRBV7-3 to TRBJ2-1; D is unclear. Trimming removed 3 bases at V and 2 bases at J, with 11 bases between. This CDR3 contains 15 residues. Germline V gene sequence: CDR1 SGHTA, CDR2 FQGTGA.

This chain uses TRBV11-1 with TRBJ2-3; 11 nucleotides agree with TRBD1. The J segment lost 3 bases and the V segment lost 5 bases, leaving 4 bases of the junction unmatched. In germline, CDR1 is SGHAT, CDR2 FQDESV (reference sequence). This CDR3 spans 15 amino acids. The CDR3 spells CASSPGTGGTDTQYF. CDR3 nucleotide sequence: TGTGCCAGCAGCCCGGGGACAGGGGGAACAGATACGCAGTATTTT.

This rearrangement joins TRBV7-9 to TRBJ2-7; 8 nucleotides match TRBD1. Germline loops: CDR1 SEHNR, CDR2 FQNEAQ (reference sequence). V gave up 8 bases and J gave up 5 bases; unmatched junction bases: 11. CDR3 length: 14 residues. In DNA, the CDR3 is TGTGCCAGCGAGAGTTTCAGGGGGCAGGACGAGCAGTACTTC. Translating gives CASESFRGQDEQYF.

The chain links TRBV5-6 to TRBJ2-3, with D possibly TRBD2 on 5 matching bases. Trimming pared 5 bases from V and 5 bases from J, leaving 12 bases between. Germline values: CDR1 SGHDT, CDR2 YYEEEE. This CDR3 is 13 amino acids long. In DNA form, the CDR3 reads TGTGCCAGCAGTTCCCGTCGGGGAGATACGCAGTATTTT. Its translation: CASSSRRGDTQYF.

The rearrangement uses TRBV11-3 and TRBJ1-6; 9 bases match TRBD1. CDR3 length: 14 residues. Per germline, CDR1 SGHNT and CDR2 YENEEA. The J segment lost 8 bases and the V segment lost 4 bases, leaving 3 bases of the junction unmatched. CDR3 DNA: TGTGCCAGCAGCTGGACAGGGGAATATTCACCCCTCCACTTT. The encoded protein is CASSWTGEYSPLHF.

This sequence joins TRBV18 and TRBJ1-5, with 9 bases matching TRBD1. V was clipped by 3 bases and J by 4 bases; unmatched bases: 4. The CDR3 is 15 residues long. Germline CDR1 and CDR2: KGHSH and LQKENI. CDR3 DNA sequence: TGTGCCAGCTCACCTGGACAGGGGAGAAATCAGCCCCAGCATTTT. Residues: CASSPGQGRNQPQHF.

This clone was counted a single time. The chain's CDR3 is CASSYSLGGRYEQYF. The CDR3 nucleotides are TGTGCCAGCAGTTACTCTCTGGGGGGGCGGTACGAGCAGTACTTC. This sequence joins TRBV6-5 and TRBJ2-7, with a weak D call TRBD2 (7 bases). This CDR3 comprises 15 residues. CDR1 and CDR2 (germline): MNHEY, SVGAGI. Trimming took 0 bases from V and 4 from J, leaving 13 bases between them.

The V and J genes are TRBV4-1 and TRBJ1-6; D is ambiguous. The CDR3 extends over 14 amino acids. Germline loops: CDR1 MGHRA, CDR2 YSYEKL. Trimming removed 1 base from V and 10 bases from J, with 11 bases in between. The CDR3 reads CASSQAERGSPLHF. The CDR3 coding sequence is TGCGCCAGCAGCCAAGCTGAAAGAGGGTCACCCCTCCACTTT.

This clone was detected only a few times. The V gene is TRBV11-3, the J gene TRBJ2-5; 9 bases are a match to TRBD2. The CDR3 is 14 amino acids. Per germline, CDR1 SGHNT and CDR2 YENEEA. The V gene end was trimmed by 5 bases and the J gene end by 7 bases; junction bases not matched to a gene: 8. The CDR3 sequence is CASSPGTSRGTQYF. Written as DNA, the CDR3 is TGTGCCAGCAGCCCCGGGACTAGCCGGGGGACCCAGTACTTC.

The V and J genes are TRBV5-6 and TRBJ1-2; maybe TRBD1 (6 bases). The V end lost 5 bases, the J end lost 5 bases, and 16 bases lay between the germline ends. The CDR3 has 14 amino acids. Germline V gives CDR1 SGHDT, CDR2 YYEEEE. This chain's CDR3 is CASSSREGGYGYTF. The CDR3 DNA reads as TGTGCCAGCAGTTCCCGGGAGGGGGGTTATGGCTACACCTTC.

CDR3 loop: CASSFLSSYNEQFF. The CDR3 DNA is TGTGCCAGCAGCTTCCTGAGCTCCTACAATGAGCAGTTCTTC. The chain couples TRBV11-2 to TRBJ2-1; D remains ambiguous. Per the germline V gene, CDR1 is SGHAT and CDR2 is FQNNGV. The length of the CDR3 is 14 residues. Between the trimmed V and J ends, which lost 3 bases and 0 bases, there was a span of 6 bases.

This chain uses TRBV5-4 with TRBJ1-1; D gene unclear. The V end lost 0 bases, the J end lost 3 bases, and 12 bases lay between the germline ends. CDR1 is SGHNT and CDR2 is YYREEE in the germline V gene (reference sequence). The length of the CDR3 is 15 residues. The DNA for the CDR3 is TGTGCCAGCAGCTTGGGCGGGATGACGGACACTGAAGCTTTCTTT. Amino acid sequence: CASSLGGMTDTEAFF.

The V call is TRBV15, the J call TRBJ2-2; no firm D call. The CDR3 totals 17 residues. Germline V gene sequence: CDR1 LNHNV, CDR2 YYDKDF (reference sequence). V shed 0 bases and J shed 4 bases, with 15 bases lying between them. Written as DNA, the CDR3 is TGTGCCACCAGCAGAGATCAGGTTGGCACAGTCACCGGGGAGCTGTTTTTT. As protein: CATSRDQVGTVTGELFF.